Below, 32 T cell receptor beta chains from the same sample are listed, as sequenced in a study of response to subunit inactivated influenza vaccine. A single record per CDR3 protein comes from TCRdb applying MiXCR to the RT-PCR reads. The data hold more than 550,000 distinct CDR3 sequences, with around 11% observed a single time. This specimen was PBMCs from blood, taken on the day of vaccination. Every receptor here comes from a man aged 45-60 years who received an inactivated influenza vaccine.

The gene calls are TRBV20-1 and TRBJ1-2, with D maybe TRBD1 (5 bases). Germline V lookup: CDR1 DFQATT, CDR2 SNEGSKA (reference sequence). CDR3 length equals 13 residues. Trimming took off 6 bases at V and 5 bases at J, with 16 bases between the two ends. For the CDR3, the DNA is TGCAGTGCAATAGACTCGGGGGGATATGGCTACACCTTC. It codes for CSAIDSGGYGYTF.

The J gene is TRBJ2-3, the V gene TRBV20-1, with 8 positions matching TRBD2. The germline V gene has CDR1 DFQATT and CDR2 SNEGSKA (reference sequence). The CDR3 extends over 13 amino acids. J lost 0 bases, V lost 5 bases, and 1 base had no gene match. The DNA of the CDR3 is TGCAGTGCTCAGCGGGGGAGCACAGATACGCAGTATTTT. Its translation: CSAQRGSTDTQYF.

This clonotype came up a few times. The rearrangement links TRBV7-9 to TRBJ2-3; 10 bases map to TRBD1. J lost 3 bases, V lost 7 bases, and 7 bases had no gene match. CDR1 and CDR2 (germline): SEHNR, FQNEAQ (reference sequence). The CDR3 runs to 15 residues. This CDR3 is CASTNDRGLTDTQYF. DNA of the CDR3: TGTGCCAGCACCAACGACAGGGGGCTAACAGATACGCAGTATTTT.

The chain combines TRBV4-2 with TRBJ2-2; 8 bases align to TRBD1. This CDR3 spans 17 amino acids. Germline values: CDR1 LGHNA, CDR2 YNFKEQ. V gave up 1 base and J gave up 7 bases; unmatched junction bases: 11. CDR3 nucleotide sequence: TGTGCCAGCAGCCAAGGATTTCGGGACAGGCAGCTCGGGGAGCTGTTTTTT. Its translation is CASSQGFRDRQLGELFF.

J is TRBJ2-7 and V is TRBV27, with D possibly being TRBD2 (7 bases). Germline V gene sequence: CDR1 MNHEY, CDR2 SMNVEV (reference sequence). Trimming took 4 bases from V and 5 from J, leaving 18 bases between them. This CDR3 spans 15 amino acids. CDR3: CASSSALGGGHEQYF. In DNA, the CDR3 is TGTGCCAGCAGTTCCGCCTTGGGGGGGGGCCACGAGCAGTACTTC.

This clonotype occurred a few times. The V and J genes are TRBV11-2 and TRBJ1-1; 9 positions match TRBD1. The CDR3 is 15 amino acids. CDR1 and CDR2 from the germline V gene are SGHAT and FQNNGV. J gave up 5 bases and V 2 bases, and 6 bases lay outside the gene matches. CDR3 loop: CASSLSATGGTEAFF. The CDR3, as DNA: TGTGCCAGCAGCTTAAGTGCGACAGGGGGAACTGAAGCTTTCTTT.

The chain couples TRBV11-2 to TRBJ2-1; D is tentatively TRBD1 or TRBD2 (5 bases each). The germline V gene has CDR1 SGHAT and CDR2 FQNNGV. This CDR3 is built from 17 residues. The V gene lost 4 bases and the J gene lost 6 bases, with 22 bases spanning the gap. In DNA, the CDR3 is TGTGCCAGCAGCTACCGCACGGGACGGACGATCCCCAATGAGCAGTTCTTC. It translates to CASSYRTGRTIPNEQFF.

The V call is TRBV15, the J call TRBJ2-3; D possibly corresponds to TRBD2 (5 bases). Per the germline V gene, CDR1 is LNHNV and CDR2 is YYDKDF (reference sequence). The CDR3 has 13 amino acids. Trimming pared 2 bases from V and 6 bases from J, leaving 9 bases between. The CDR3 loop reads CATSRPGSDTQYF. DNA for the CDR3: TGTGCCACCAGCAGACCGGGGTCGGATACGCAGTATTTT.

This chain joins TRBV12-3 or TRBV12-4 and TRBJ2-7; 16 nucleotides agree with TRBD2. This CDR3 contains 16 residues. After removal of 3 bases from V and 6 bases from J, the junction contained 5 bases not matched to a gene. The CDR3 nucleotides are TGTGCCAGCAGTTTGGGGACTAGCGGGAGGGCCTCCGAGCAGTACTTC. Amino acids: CASSLGTSGRASEQYF.

The chain recombines TRBV7-2 with TRBJ2-7; D not certain. Trimming removed 5 bases at V and 1 base at J, with 18 bases between. The CDR3 runs to 16 residues. Germline CDR1 SGHTA, CDR2 FQGNSA. CDR3 residues: CASSSREITGSYEQYF. DNA for the CDR3: TGTGCCAGCAGCAGTCGCGAAATAACCGGATCCTACGAGCAGTACTTC.

The gene calls are TRBV3-1 and TRBJ2-7; D perhaps matches TRBD2 (6 bases). The CDR3 has 14 residues. Germline assignment: CDR1 LGHDT and CDR2 YNNKEL (reference sequence). Trimming pared 4 bases from V and 7 bases from J, leaving 17 bases between. DNA of the CDR3: TGTGCCAGCAGCCCCTATGGGACCGGGGGAGAGCAGTACTTC. Translation: CASSPYGTGGEQYF.

This clonotype has just a few counts. J is TRBJ2-1 and V is TRBV5-6; D tentatively reads TRBD1 or TRBD2 (5 bases each). Deletions cut 0 bases from V and 6 bases from J, with 16 bases between. CDR1 is SGHDT and CDR2 is YYEEEE in the germline V gene. This CDR3 comprises 16 residues. CDR3 sequence: CASSLELGPTGNEQFF. The CDR3 nucleotides read TGTGCCAGCAGCTTGGAATTGGGACCCACCGGCAATGAGCAGTTCTTC. The variable domain in full, completed from reference TRBV5-6 and TRBJ2-1, reads DAGVTQSPTHLIKTRGQQVTLRCSPKSGHDTVSWYQQALGQGPQFIFQYYEEEERQRGNFPDRFSGHQFPNYSSELNVNALLLGDSALYLCASSLELGPTGNEQFFGPGTRLTVL.

The sample holds a few counts of this clonotype. The chain recombines TRBV28 with TRBJ1-1, with D unresolved. The CDR3 covers 13 residues. Germline V gene data show CDR1 as MDHEN and CDR2 as SYDVKM. V dropped 2 bases and J dropped 7 bases, with 11 bases sitting between them. For the CDR3, the DNA is TGTGCCAGCAGTTTAAGTGGGAACCTTGAAGCTTTCTTT. Translated: CASSLSGNLEAFF.

This clonotype has ten or more counts. The rearrangement uses TRBV18 and TRBJ2-3, with D unclear. Trimming stripped 2 bases from V and 5 bases from J, with 5 bases between. The CDR3 totals 12 residues. Germline V gene sequence: CDR1 KGHSH, CDR2 LQKENI. CDR3 region: CASSPGLDTQYF. The CDR3 coding sequence is TGTGCCAGCTCACCAGGGCTAGATACGCAGTATTTT.

The V call is TRBV12-3 or TRBV12-4, the J call TRBJ2-5; D remains ambiguous. The length of the CDR3 is 13 residues. V lost 2 bases, J lost 8 bases, and 12 bases lay in between. CDR3 in amino acids: CASSLSSEETQYF. For the CDR3, the DNA is TGTGCCAGCAGTTTAAGCAGCGAGGAAACCCAGTACTTC.

This clonotype showed up just a few times. The chain combines TRBV9 with TRBJ2-7, with TRBD1 matching 7 bases. V lost 4 bases to trimming and J lost 9 bases; unmatched junction nucleotides: 10. The germline CDR1 and CDR2 sequences are SGDLS and YYNGEE. The CDR3 spans 13 residues. The CDR3 spells CASSTETGNGQYF. In DNA form, the CDR3 reads TGTGCCAGCAGCACCGAGACAGGGAATGGGCAGTACTTC.

A few counts support this clonotype. This chain uses TRBV11-2 with TRBJ2-3; perhaps TRBD2 as D (5 bases). The CDR3 has 13 amino acids. V lost 4 bases and J lost 14, with 19 bases in between. Germline values: CDR1 SGHAT, CDR2 FQNNGV. CDR3 residues: CASSSLTRPLRYF. In DNA, the CDR3 is TGTGCCAGCAGCTCTCTTACTAGACCCCTACGGTATTTT.

The V call is TRBV20-1, the J call TRBJ1-2; 8 bases map to TRBD1. The V gene end was trimmed by 4 bases and the J gene end by 1 base; junction bases not matched to a gene: 14. The CDR3 is 17 residues long. Germline V CDR1 and CDR2: DFQATT, SNEGSKA (reference sequence). The CDR3 sequence is CSAIPLDRTGFNYGYTF. The CDR3, as DNA: TGCAGTGCTATCCCCCTCGACCGGACAGGGTTTAACTATGGCTACACCTTC.

The chain recombines TRBV4-2 with TRBJ2-1, with 11 bases identical to TRBD1. The germline V gene has CDR1 LGHNA and CDR2 YNFKEQ. V lost 4 bases and J lost 2; bases outside the gene matches: 10. The length of the CDR3 is 18 residues. The CDR3 is CASSPGQGASITYNEQFF. The DNA for the CDR3 is TGTGCCAGCAGCCCAGGACAGGGGGCTTCGATTACCTACAATGAGCAGTTCTTC.

This clonotype was detected a few times. The chain combines TRBV12-3 or TRBV12-4 with TRBJ2-1; 8 bases are a match to TRBD2. Trimming cost V 3 bases and J 8 bases; bases outside gene matches: 12. The CDR3 consists of 16 residues. This CDR3 reads CASSLPWGLDFHEQFF. For the CDR3, the DNA is TGTGCCAGCAGTTTGCCCTGGGGACTAGATTTCCATGAGCAGTTCTTC.

This clonotype was recorded many times. The J gene is TRBJ1-1, the V gene TRBV6-2 or TRBV6-3; D call uncertain. Germline-derived CDR1 and CDR2 are MNHEY and SVGEGT. Trimming cost V 1 base and J 3 bases, with 9 bases left between them. The CDR3 consists of 14 residues. This chain's CDR3 is CASSYLAGDTEAFF. As DNA, the CDR3 is TGTGCCAGCAGTTACTTAGCTGGGGACACTGAAGCTTTCTTT.

This clonotype was counted ten times or more. The chain combines TRBV7-9 with TRBJ2-3; D gene uncertain. Deletions cut 7 bases from V and 4 bases from J, with 15 bases between. This CDR3 has 14 residues. Per germline, CDR1 SEHNR and CDR2 FQNEAQ (reference sequence). The DNA of the CDR3 is TGTGCCAGCAACTCGAGATCTGCCCCAGATACGCAGTATTTT. Translation gives CASNSRSAPDTQYF.

Concerning this clonotype itself: The junction shows a germline mismatch at one end, possibly a read error. V gene TRBV20-1 combines with J gene TRBJ2-3, with 9 bases lining up with TRBD2. CDR1 and CDR2 from the germline V gene are DFQATT and SNEGSKA (reference sequence). This CDR3 spans 16 amino acids. Written as DNA, the CDR3 is TGCTGTGCTAGAGATCTGGTAGCGGGAGCCCCAGATACGCAGTATTTT. Translation: CCARDLVAGAPDTQYF.

The table lists this clonotype with a few counts. The rearrangement joins TRBV12-3 or TRBV12-4 to TRBJ2-1, with D possibly called TRBD1 or TRBD2 (6 bases each). This CDR3 spans 16 amino acids. Trimming removed 7 bases at V and 0 bases at J, with 16 bases between. CDR3 coding DNA: TGTGCCAGCATCCGGAGGGGGGCAGGCTCCTACAATGAGCAGTTCTTC. Its translation: CASIRRGAGSYNEQFF.

There are a few counts of this clonotype. CDR3 nucleotide sequence: TGCAGTGCTAGAGATATGGGGCAGCCCCAGCATTTT. The encoded protein is CSARDMGQPQHF. The V call is TRBV20-1, the J call TRBJ1-5; D ambiguous. The CDR3 has 12 amino acids. CDR1 is DFQATT and CDR2 is SNEGSKA in the germline V gene (reference sequence). The ends were cut back, 0 bases at V and 7 bases at J, with 7 bases in the middle.

V and J are TRBV5-1 and TRBJ2-3; 8 bases align to TRBD1. The CDR3 is made up of 15 amino acids. Germline V lookup: CDR1 SGHRS, CDR2 YFSETQ. V lost 4 bases, J lost 3 bases, and 7 bases stayed unmatched. The CDR3 bases are TGCGCCAGCAGCCTCGGACAGGGAATGACAGATACGCAGTATTTT. It encodes CASSLGQGMTDTQYF. The variable domain in full, with the rest retrieved from reference TRBV5-1 and TRBJ2-3, is KAGVTQTPRYLIKTRGQQVTLSCSPISGHRSVSWYQQTPGQGLQFLFEYFSETQRNKGNFPGRFSGRQFSNSRSEMNVSTLELGDSALYLCASSLGQGMTDTQYFGPGTRLTVL.

V gene TRBV7-3 combines with J gene TRBJ2-1; D unresolved. Trimming shortened V by 0 bases and J by 10 bases, and 7 bases separated the two germline ends. CDR3 length equals 12 residues. The germline V gene encodes CDR1 SGHTA and CDR2 FQGTGA. The chain's CDR3 is CASSLTAGEQFF. CDR3 bases: TGTGCCAGCAGCTTAACAGCTGGGGAGCAGTTCTTC. The full variable domain, completed using reference TRBV7-3 and TRBJ2-1, is GAGVSQTPSNKVTEKGKYVELRCDPISGHTALYWYRQSLGQGPEFLIYFQGTGAADDSGLPNDRFFAVRPEGSVSTLKIQRTERGDSAVYLCASSLTAGEQFFGPGTRLTVL.

The chain uses TRBV5-1 and TRBJ2-7; the D gene is possibly TRBD1 (5 bases). CDR1 is SGHRS and CDR2 is YFSETQ in the germline V gene. The CDR3 runs 15 residues. V was clipped by 0 bases and J by 2 bases, with 12 bases between them. CDR3 amino acids: CASSLVGAPTYEQYF. The CDR3, as DNA: TGCGCCAGCAGCTTGGTTGGGGCCCCTACCTACGAGCAGTACTTC.

This clonotype was detected only a few times. The rearrangement joins TRBV20-1 to TRBJ1-3, with 7 bases that match TRBD1. After removal of 3 bases from V and 2 bases from J, the junction contained 7 bases not matched to a gene. The CDR3 has 15 residues. Germline values: CDR1 DFQATT, CDR2 SNEGSKA (reference sequence). Here the CDR3 DNA reads TGCAGTGCTAGGGGACAGTTCCCGGCTGGAAACACCATATATTTT. Its protein is CSARGQFPAGNTIYF.

The chain uses TRBV20-1 and TRBJ2-7, with 14 positions matching TRBD2. Trimming at V came to 7 bases and at J to 0 bases, leaving 8 bases not matched to a gene. Germline CDR1 DFQATT, CDR2 SNEGSKA (reference sequence). CDR3 length: 16 residues. CDR3 in DNA: TGCAGTGTCGGGACTAGCGGGGGCCTCAGCTCCTACGAGCAGTACTTC. Protein product: CSVGTSGGLSSYEQYF.

This clonotype was observed many times. The V gene is TRBV28, the J gene TRBJ2-1, with 11 bases matching TRBD1. The CDR3 totals 15 residues. Germline lookup yields CDR1 MDHEN and CDR2 SYDVKM. V lost 4 bases and J lost 3; bases outside the gene matches: 2. This chain's CDR3 is CASSWGQGGYNEQFF. The CDR3 nucleotides are TGTGCCAGCAGTTGGGGACAGGGGGGCTACAATGAGCAGTTCTTC. Supplemented by reference TRBV28 and TRBJ2-1, the full variable domain reads DVKVTQSSRYLVKRTGEKVFLECVQDMDHENMFWYRQDPGLGLRLIYFSYDVKMKEKGDIPEGYSVSREKKERFSLILESASTNQTSMYLCASSWGQGGYNEQFFGPGTRLTVL.

This clonotype was seen ten or more times. The chain recombines TRBV20-1 with TRBJ2-1, with a possible D match to TRBD2 (5 bases). This CDR3 is built from 14 residues. CDR1 DFQATT and CDR2 SNEGSKA come from the germline V gene (reference sequence). V lost 2 bases and J lost 5, with 13 bases in between. The CDR3 sequence: CSARRETTDNEQFF. The CDR3 bases are TGCAGTGCTAGACGCGAGACTACTGACAATGAGCAGTTCTTC.